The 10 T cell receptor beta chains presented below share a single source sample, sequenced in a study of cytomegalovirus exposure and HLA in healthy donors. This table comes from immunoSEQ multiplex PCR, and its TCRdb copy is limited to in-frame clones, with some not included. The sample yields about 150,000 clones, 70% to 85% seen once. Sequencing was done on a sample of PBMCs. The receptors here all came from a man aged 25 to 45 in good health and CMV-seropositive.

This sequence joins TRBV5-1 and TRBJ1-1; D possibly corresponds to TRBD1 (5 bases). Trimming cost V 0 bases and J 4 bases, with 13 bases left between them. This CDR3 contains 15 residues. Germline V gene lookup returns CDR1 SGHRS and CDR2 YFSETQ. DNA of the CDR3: TGCGCCAGCAGCTTGGGTTGGGGGGGGTTCACTGAAGCTTTCTTT. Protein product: CASSLGWGGFTEAFF.

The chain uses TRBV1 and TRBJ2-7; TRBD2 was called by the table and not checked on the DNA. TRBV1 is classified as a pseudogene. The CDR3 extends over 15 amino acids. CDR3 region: CTSTPPGRIRYEQYF. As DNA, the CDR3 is TGCACCAGCACACCTCCGGGAAGAATACGCTACGAGCAGTACTTC.

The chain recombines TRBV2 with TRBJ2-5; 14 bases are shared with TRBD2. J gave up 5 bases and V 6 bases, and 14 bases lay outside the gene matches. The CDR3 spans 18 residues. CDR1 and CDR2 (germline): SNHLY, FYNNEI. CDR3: CASRSYRLAGGSSETQYF. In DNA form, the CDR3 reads TGTGCCAGCAGGAGCTATCGACTAGCGGGAGGGAGTAGTGAGACCCAGTACTTC.

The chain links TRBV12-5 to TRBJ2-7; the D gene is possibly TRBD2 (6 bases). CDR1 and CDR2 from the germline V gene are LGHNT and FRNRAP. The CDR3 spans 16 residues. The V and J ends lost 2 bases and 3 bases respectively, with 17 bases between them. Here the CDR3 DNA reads TGTGCTAGTGGTTTGATCATCTTAGCGGCAGACTACGAGCAGTACTTC. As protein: CASGLIILAADYEQYF.

The CDR3 sequence is CAISGTSGGHSTDTQYF. CDR3 nucleotide sequence: TGTGCCATCAGTGGGACTAGCGGGGGACATAGCACAGATACGCAGTATTTT. The chain recombines TRBV10-3 with TRBJ2-3, with 13 bases aligning to TRBD2. Trimming removed 4 bases from V and 0 bases from J; junction bases left unmatched: 4. This CDR3 contains 17 residues. Germline lookup yields CDR1 ENHRY and CDR2 SYGVKD.

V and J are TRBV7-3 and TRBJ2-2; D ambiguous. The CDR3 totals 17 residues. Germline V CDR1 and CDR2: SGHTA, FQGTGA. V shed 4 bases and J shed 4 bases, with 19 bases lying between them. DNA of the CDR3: TGTGCCAGCAGCTCCCTGGGTGGGCCCCTTGGCACCGGGGAGCTGTTTTTT. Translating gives CASSSLGGPLGTGELFF.

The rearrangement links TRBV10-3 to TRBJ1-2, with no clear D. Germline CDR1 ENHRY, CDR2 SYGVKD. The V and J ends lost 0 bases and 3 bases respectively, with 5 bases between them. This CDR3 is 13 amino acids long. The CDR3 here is CAISESQDYGYTF. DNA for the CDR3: TGTGCCATCAGTGAGTCGCAGGACTATGGCTACACCTTC.

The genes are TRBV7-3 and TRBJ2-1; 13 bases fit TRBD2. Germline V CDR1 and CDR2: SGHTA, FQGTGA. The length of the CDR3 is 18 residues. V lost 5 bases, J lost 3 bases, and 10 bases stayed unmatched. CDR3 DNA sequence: TGTGCCAGCAGCAGCACGGGGACTAGCGGGGAACTCTACAATGAGCAGTTCTTC. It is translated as CASSSTGTSGELYNEQFF.

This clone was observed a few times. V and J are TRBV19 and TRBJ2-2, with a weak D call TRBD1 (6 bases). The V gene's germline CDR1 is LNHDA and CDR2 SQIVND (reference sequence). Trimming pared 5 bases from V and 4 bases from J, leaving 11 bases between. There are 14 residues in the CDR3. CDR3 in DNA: TGTGCCAGTAGTCAGGGGTACGGCACCGGGGAGCTGTTTTTT. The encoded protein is CASSQGYGTGELFF.

CDR3 sequence: CASSLRGQDTQYF. In DNA form, the CDR3 reads TGTGCCAGCAGCTTAAGAGGGCAGGATACGCAGTATTTT. V and J are TRBV7-2 and TRBJ2-3; perhaps TRBD2 as D (5 bases). The CDR3 contains 13 residues. The V end was cut by 2 bases, the J end by 6 bases, with 9 bases between. The V gene's germline CDR1 is SGHTA and CDR2 FQGNSA. The whole variable domain, filled in from reference TRBV7-2 and TRBJ2-3, reads GAGVSQSPSNKVTEKGKDVELRCDPISGHTALYWYRQSLGQGLEFLIYFQGNSAPDKSGLPSDRFSAERTGGSVSTLTIQRTQQEDSAVYLCASSLRGQDTQYFGPGTRLTVL.